Shown below are 5 T cell receptor beta chains from a single sample sequenced in a study of response to subunit inactivated influenza vaccine. MiXCR, applied by TCRdb to the RT-PCR reads, yields one record per CDR3 protein. The sample lists hundreds of thousands of distinct CDR3 sequences, roughly 10% seen once, with 10% in the top ten. The input for sequencing was PBMCs from blood, taken on the day of vaccination. These receptors originate from a man in his fifties or sixties who received an inactivated influenza vaccine.

This clonotype was seen repeatedly, ten times or more. This sequence joins TRBV29-1 and TRBJ2-3, with D perhaps matching TRBD2 (7 bases). Per germline, CDR1 SQVTM and CDR2 ANQGSEA. This CDR3 spans 14 amino acids. V lost 7 bases and J 2 bases, leaving 16 bases between the germline ends. The CDR3: CSAEGGRDTDTQYF. CDR3 nucleotide sequence: TGCAGCGCCGAAGGGGGGAGGGACACAGATACGCAGTATTTT.

This clonotype was seen a few times. The chain employs TRBV15 and TRBJ2-7, with 10 bases fitting TRBD2. V was pared by 1 base and J by 5 bases, with 8 bases of the junction left unmatched. CDR1 LNHNV and CDR2 YYDKDF come from the germline V gene (reference sequence). The CDR3 is 16 amino acids. DNA of the CDR3: TGTGCCACCAGCAGAGCCCCACTAGCGGGATCTGACGAGCAGTACTTC. Translating it yields CATSRAPLAGSDEQYF.

The chain couples TRBV6-1 to TRBJ1-2, with a weak D call TRBD1 (5 bases). V lost 6 bases to trimming and J lost 8 bases, with 16 bases between them. CDR1 is MNHNS and CDR2 is SASEGT in the germline V gene. The CDR3 runs to 13 residues. In DNA, the CDR3 is TGTGCCAGCAGATTCCGGGGCAGAGAAGGCTACACCTTC. As protein: CASRFRGREGYTF.

This rearrangement joins TRBV5-1 to TRBJ2-7; TRBD1 might be the D (6 bases). Germline values: CDR1 SGHRS, CDR2 YFSETQ. CDR3 length: 16 residues. Trimming left V 0 bases short and J 7 bases short, with 20 bases between. The CDR3: CASSLDRANPFEEQYF. CDR3 DNA sequence: TGCGCCAGCAGCTTGGACAGGGCCAACCCCTTTGAGGAGCAGTACTTC.

A few counts support this clonotype. Here the CDR3 reads CASSFSSANTGELFF. The CDR3, as DNA: TGTGCCAGCAGTTTCTCCAGCGCGAACACCGGGGAGCTGTTTTTT. V gene TRBV28 combines with J gene TRBJ2-2, with D hard to call. CDR3 length equals 15 residues. Trimming left V 3 bases short and J 0 bases short, with 8 bases between. The germline gives CDR1 MDHEN, CDR2 SYDVKM. Together with reference TRBV28 and TRBJ2-2, the CDR3 gives the full variable domain: DVKVTQSSRYLVKRTGEKVFLECVQDMDHENMFWYRQDPGLGLRLIYFSYDVKMKEKGDIPEGYSVSREKKERFSLILESASTNQTSMYLCASSFSSANTGELFFGEGSRLTVL.